The 19 T cell receptor beta chains below all came from one sample that was sequenced in a study of shared clonotypes between healthy human individuals. Data came from immunoSEQ multiplex PCR; TCRdb stores just in-frame clones and leaves some out. The sample has fewer than 600,000 clones; less than 85% are singletons. The sample comprised PBMCs. All receptors come from a woman aged 40 to 49 in good health. Some clones in this sample may be carry-over from other donors' samples.

The V and J genes are TRBV4-1 and TRBJ2-1; D assignment may be TRBD1 or TRBD2 (5 bases each). V lost 0 bases, J lost 0 bases, and 15 bases lay in between. This CDR3 comprises 18 residues. Germline-derived CDR1 and CDR2 are MGHRA and YSYEKL. CDR3 bases: TGCGCCAGCAGCCAAGATCGGGGCGGAGCCAGCTCCTACAATGAGCAGTTCTTC. This translates into CASSQDRGGASSYNEQFF.

J is TRBJ2-2 and V is TRBV2; 11 bases match TRBD1. Per the germline V gene, CDR1 is SNHLY and CDR2 is FYNNEI. The CDR3 is 15 residues long. With 7 bases clipped from V and 5 bases from J, the junction kept 6 bases outside the gene matches. The CDR3 coding sequence is TGTGCCAGCAACATGGACAGGGGGCGTACCGGGGAGCTGTTTTTT. Residues: CASNMDRGRTGELFF.

This clone was seen only once. This chain connects TRBV19 to TRBJ2-5; 10 bases agree with TRBD2. Germline V CDR1 and CDR2: LNHDA, SQIVND (reference sequence). CDR3 size: 14 residues. The ends lost 9 bases at V and 4 bases at J; junction bases unmatched: 8. The CDR3 region is CASRAGGEGETQYF. CDR3 nucleotide sequence: TGTGCCAGCCGAGCGGGAGGGGAGGGAGAGACCCAGTACTTC.

The chain uses TRBV7-6 and TRBJ1-5; D call uncertain. The V and J ends lost 5 bases and 6 bases respectively, with 23 bases between them. The germline V gene encodes CDR1 SGHVS and CDR2 FNYEAQ. The CDR3 length is 17 residues. CDR3 in DNA: TGTGCCAGCAGCCCACAAGGGAGGGCCGCCTTGGGTCAGCCCCAGCATTTT. As protein: CASSPQGRAALGQPQHF.

V gene TRBV9 combines with J gene TRBJ2-7, with D maybe TRBD2 (5 bases). V was trimmed by 0 bases and J by 3 bases, leaving 13 bases between them. Germline assignment: CDR1 SGDLS and CDR2 YYNGEE. There are 15 residues in the CDR3. This CDR3 reads CASSVAPEGDYEQYF. The CDR3 nucleotides read TGTGCCAGCAGCGTAGCCCCAGAGGGCGACTACGAGCAGTACTTC.

The gene calls are TRBV4-3 and TRBJ1-4; possible D gene TRBD1, 5 bases. The CDR3 spans 14 residues. CDR1 and CDR2 from the germline V gene are LGHNA and YSLEER. V lost 1 base and J 7 bases, leaving 10 bases between the germline ends. The CDR3 here is CASSQVGAAEKLFF. DNA for the CDR3: TGCGCCAGCAGCCAAGTAGGGGCGGCTGAAAAACTGTTTTTT.

This clone was detected a few times. The chain joins TRBV19 to TRBJ1-1, with D perhaps TRBD1 (5 bases). This CDR3 has 14 amino acids. Germline assignment: CDR1 LNHDA and CDR2 SQIVND (reference sequence). V was trimmed by 4 bases and J by 7 bases, leaving 16 bases between them. The CDR3 region has the DNA TGTGCCAGTAGTAGCGGCCCCAGGGCCGGTGAAGCTTTCTTT. Amino acids: CASSSGPRAGEAFF.

V is TRBV6-6 and J is TRBJ2-3; D unresolved. The ends were cut back, 6 bases at V and 0 bases at J, with 7 bases in the middle. The CDR3 is 13 amino acids. The germline gives CDR1 MNHNY, CDR2 SVGAGI (reference sequence). The CDR3 coding sequence is TGTGCCAGCAGAGGGCTGAGCACAGATACGCAGTATTTT. This sequence encodes CASRGLSTDTQYF.

The J gene is TRBJ1-1, the V gene TRBV7-8; a possible D gene is TRBD1 (5 bases). Germline loops: CDR1 SGHVS, CDR2 FQNEAQ. The CDR3 length is 15 residues. Trimming removed 6 bases from V and 2 bases from J, with 16 bases in between. The CDR3 protein is CASSSVGGRNTEAFF. CDR3 sequence (DNA): TGTGCCAGCAGTTCAGTGGGGGGACGAAACACTGAAGCTTTCTTT.

V gene TRBV27 combines with J gene TRBJ2-7; the D gene is possibly TRBD2 (6 bases). This CDR3 is built from 15 residues. Germline assignment: CDR1 MNHEY and CDR2 SMNVEV (reference sequence). Trimming shortened V by 1 base and J by 6 bases, and 16 bases separated the two germline ends. CDR3 nucleotide sequence: TGTGCCAGCAGTTTATTCCCGGGAGTCGGTAGCGAGCAGTACTTC. Protein sequence: CASSLFPGVGSEQYF.

CDR3 sequence (DNA): TGTGCCATCAGTGAGTCGTTGGGCCGGAAGGCTCAGGGCTACACCTTC. Protein: CAISESLGRKAQGYTF. The chain employs TRBV10-3 and TRBJ1-2; D is undetermined. The CDR3 runs 16 residues. Germline CDR1 is ENHRY and CDR2 is SYGVKD. V was shortened by 0 bases and J by 8 bases, with 19 bases between the two germline ends.

The chain couples TRBV4-2 to TRBJ2-2; no clear D. This CDR3 is built from 14 residues. With 3 bases removed from V and 6 bases from J, the gap between germline ends came to 11 bases. CDR1 is LGHNA and CDR2 is YNFKEQ in the germline V gene. CDR3 residues: CASSHSEGPGELFF. DNA of the CDR3: TGTGCCAGCAGCCATTCTGAAGGCCCCGGGGAGCTGTTTTTT.

The CDR3 here is CASSSRSNSYNEQFF. The CDR3 coding sequence is TGTGCCAGCAGCTCACGGAGTAATTCCTACAATGAGCAGTTCTTC. The chain is built from TRBV7-3 and TRBJ2-1; D remains ambiguous. The CDR3 contains 15 residues. Trimming took 4 bases from V and 1 from J, leaving 11 bases between them. The germline gives CDR1 SGHTA, CDR2 FQGTGA.

The chain links TRBV7-6 to TRBJ2-1; TRBD2 aligns across 7 bases. Losses at the gene ends were 3 bases for V and 3 bases for J; bases not matched to a gene: 5. CDR1 is SGHVS, CDR2 FNYEAQ, per germline. CDR3 length: 15 amino acids. CDR3 residues: CASSLGGSIYNEQFF. In nucleotides, the CDR3 is TGTGCCAGCAGCTTGGGCGGGAGTATCTACAATGAGCAGTTCTTC. Looking up the rest from reference TRBV7-6 and TRBJ2-1 gives the full variable domain: GAGVSQSPRYKVTKRGQDVALRCDPISGHVSLYWYRQALGQGPEFLTYFNYEAQQDKSGLPNDRFSAERPEGSISTLTIQRTEQRDSAMYRCASSLGGSIYNEQFFGPGTRLTVL.

The gene calls are TRBV5-1 and TRBJ2-7; no reliable D call. V was clipped by 4 bases and J by 6 bases, with 14 bases between them. Germline V gives CDR1 SGHRS, CDR2 YFSETQ. This CDR3 comprises 13 residues. The CDR3 nucleotides read TGCGCCAGCAGCGCGTCCCAGGTCTCCGAGCAGTACTTC. It yields the protein CASSASQVSEQYF.

The chain employs TRBV5-1 and TRBJ2-5; possible D gene TRBD1, 6 bases. V was trimmed by 3 bases and J by 2 bases, leaving 14 bases between them. The CDR3 covers 15 residues. Germline V gene data show CDR1 as SGHRS and CDR2 as YFSETQ. CDR3 nucleotide sequence: TGCGCCAGCAGCTCCTCCCCACAGGGACAAGAGACCCAGTACTTC. As protein: CASSSSPQGQETQYF.

This clone was observed at least ten times. The rearrangement uses TRBV7-2 and TRBJ1-5; the D is unclear. V gave up 5 bases and J gave up 8 bases, with 13 bases separating them. The CDR3 extends over 13 amino acids. CDR1 is SGHTA and CDR2 is FQGNSA in the germline V gene. CDR3 DNA sequence: TGTGCCAGCAGCACGGACCGAGTGAAGCCCCAGCATTTT. Amino acids: CASSTDRVKPQHF.

V usage is TRBV5-1 and J usage is TRBJ2-7; 12 bases are a match to TRBD1. The length of the CDR3 is 15 residues. Germline assignment: CDR1 SGHRS and CDR2 YFSETQ. V lost 0 bases to trimming and J lost 4 bases; unmatched junction nucleotides: 2. The CDR3 nucleotides read TGCGCCAGCAGCTTGGGGGACAGGGGGCTATACGAGCAGTACTTC. Translating gives CASSLGDRGLYEQYF.

V and J are TRBV7-2 and TRBJ2-7, with D possibly matching TRBD1 (6 bases). CDR1 is SGHTA and CDR2 is FQGNSA in the germline V gene. Trimming shortened V by 5 bases and J by 5 bases, and 22 bases separated the two germline ends. This CDR3 comprises 16 residues. CDR3 DNA: TGTGCCAGCAGCCCGGCGGGCCAATACAGGGTACACGAGCAGTACTTC. Protein: CASSPAGQYRVHEQYF.